This T cell receptor (beta chain) is from a study of T-cell reconstitution after alpha-beta-depleted transplantation in children. Molecular barcoding with unique molecular identifiers was used for the TCRbeta library. TCRdb redid the calling of the PCR reads with MiXCR, one entry per CDR3 protein. The sample lists about 340,000 distinct CDR3 sequences, about 16% occurring once. Trimming took 8 bases from V and 4 from J, leaving 22 bases between them. CDR1 and CDR2 from the germline V gene are SGHAT and FQNNGV. The CDR3 has 16 residues. The clonotype was recovered from a male patient between 2 and 15 years old who had a stem cell transplant for acute lymphoblastic leukemia, so the T cells may come from the graft donor. Source: PBMCs, mostly from graft donor cells, taken 360 days after TCRalphabeta/CD19-depleted stem cell transplant. The chain links TRBV11-2 to TRBJ2-3; maybe TRBD2 (6 bases). The CDR3 sequence is CASVTRGTGSADTQYF. The DNA for the CDR3 is TGTGCCAGCGTCACTCGCGGGACGGGATCCGCAGATACGCAGTATTTT.